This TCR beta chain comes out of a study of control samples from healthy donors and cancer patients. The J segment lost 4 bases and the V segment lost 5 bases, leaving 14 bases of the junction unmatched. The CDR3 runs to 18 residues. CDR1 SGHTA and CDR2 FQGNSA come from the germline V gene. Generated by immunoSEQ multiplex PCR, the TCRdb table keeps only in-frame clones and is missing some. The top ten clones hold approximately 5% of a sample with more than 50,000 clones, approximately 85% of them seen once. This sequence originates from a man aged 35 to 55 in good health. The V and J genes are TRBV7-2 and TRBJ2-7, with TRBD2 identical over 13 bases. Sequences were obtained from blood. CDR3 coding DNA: TGTGCCAGCAGCCTCTGGGGTTGGACTAGCGGGAGATCGTACGAGCAGTACTTC. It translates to CASSLWGWTSGRSYEQYF.